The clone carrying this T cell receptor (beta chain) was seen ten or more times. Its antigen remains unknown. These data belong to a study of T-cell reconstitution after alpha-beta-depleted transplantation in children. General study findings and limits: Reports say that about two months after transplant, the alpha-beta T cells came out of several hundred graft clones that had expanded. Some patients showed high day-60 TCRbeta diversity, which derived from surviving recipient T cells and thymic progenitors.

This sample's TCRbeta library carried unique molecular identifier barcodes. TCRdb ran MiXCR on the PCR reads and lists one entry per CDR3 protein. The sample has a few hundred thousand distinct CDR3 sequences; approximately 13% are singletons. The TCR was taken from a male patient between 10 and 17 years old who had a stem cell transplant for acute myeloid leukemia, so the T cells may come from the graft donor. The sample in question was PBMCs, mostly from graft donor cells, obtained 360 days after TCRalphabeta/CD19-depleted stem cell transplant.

The CDR3 here is CASSPISRGPSTDTQYF. For the CDR3, the DNA is TGTGCCAGCTCACCAATCTCAAGGGGTCCTAGCACAGATACGCAGTATTTT. V usage is TRBV18 and J usage is TRBJ2-3; D is perhaps TRBD1 (5 bases). V was clipped by 2 bases and J by 0 bases, with 15 bases between them. The CDR3 totals 17 residues. The germline V gene has CDR1 KGHSH and CDR2 LQKENI.